This T cell receptor (beta chain) emerged from a study of T cell clonality in common variable immunodeficiency. This clone appeared a few times. What it recognizes is unknown. Read coverage stops 3 residues before the CDR3 terminus; the germline J gene supplies the remainder. Findings and limits, study-wide: CVID subjects showed higher TCRbeta clonality than healthy controls. Reportedly, TCR beta sequences from common variable immunodeficiency showed fewer deletions and N-nucleotide insertions.

The CDR3 runs 14 residues. The ends were cut back, 0 bases at V and 4 bases at J, with 8 bases in the middle. Sequencing input was equivalent genomic DNA from CVID and controls. TCRdb's copy holds only in-frame clones and misses some; the assay was immunoSEQ multiplex PCR. This repertoire holds 25,000 to 35,000 clones, and none appear only once. V and J are TRBV5-3 and TRBJ2-1, with D perhaps TRBD2 (6 bases). TRBV5-3 is identified as an open reading frame with a role that is uncertain. This clonotype originated in a human donor with common variable immunodeficiency. The sequenced material came from peripheral blood mononuclear cells. The covered CDR3 bases are TGTGCCAGAAGCTTGGATGGGGGGTACAATGAG. Translated: CARSLDGGYNE. In full, the CDR3 reads CARSLDGGYNEQFF.